This T cell receptor beta chain was captured in a study of beta chain features in type 1 diabetes. Regarding the study as a whole: The naive, central memory and Treg TCRB repertoires showed an apparent similarity that was greater among patients than among healthy donors. A moderate, significant TCRB CDR3 shortening appeared in type 1 diabetes across four CD4+ subsets.

Note on this clone: Its antigen remains unidentified.

TCRB transcripts that were expressed got sequenced, as all of the isolated RNA had been reverse transcribed. The repertoire was sequenced with immunoSEQ multiplex PCR; TCRdb's copy has only in-frame clones and lacks some. Of 680,000 or so clones detected, around 15% appear once; the ten largest clones hold approximately 0.087%. In germline, CDR1 is SGHRS, CDR2 YFSETQ. The CDR3 covers 13 residues. V shed 1 base and J shed 5 bases, with 9 bases lying between them. Cell sorting via CD45RO/CCR7/CD25/CD127/CD95/CD27 was performed to obtain CD4+ naive, central memory, regulatory and stem cell-like memory cells. Purity above 95% was achieved in all sorted populations.

The clonotype was recovered from a man aged 18 to 30 in good health. The material sequenced was naive CD4+ T cells from blood. The V call is TRBV5-1, the J call TRBJ2-5; no definite D call. CDR3 sequence: CASSLKGFETQYF. The CDR3 DNA reads TGCGCCAGCAGCTTGAAAGGGTTTGAGACCCAGTACTTC.